This T cell receptor beta chain was recorded in a study of cytomegalovirus exposure and HLA in healthy donors. Study information: Most donors, approximately 82% of over 300 genotyped, fell in the Caucasian-associated ancestry cluster.

The germline V gene encodes CDR1 MDHEN and CDR2 SYDVKM. The CDR3 consists of 12 residues. Trimming shortened V by 6 bases and J by 10 bases, and 13 bases separated the two germline ends. 60 Vbeta and 13 Jbeta primers were used in PCR. Clones were sequenced by immunoSEQ multiplex PCR, and TCRdb holds only the in-frame ones, with some missing. The sample has about 140,000 clones; 60% to 75% are singletons. In the case of this clone: Antigen unknown.

Study observations and caveats: A later analysis linked a missense DCLRE1C variant to TCR beta V- and J-gene trimming.

The source is a human donor in good health. Source material: PBMCs. The V and J genes are TRBV28 and TRBJ2-1, with D perhaps TRBD2 (5 bases). The CDR3: CASSPGVAEQFF. The CDR3 region has the DNA TGTGCCAGCAGCCCCGGGGTGGCAGAGCAGTTCTTC.